This paragraph reports one T cell receptor beta chain. The data stem from a study of T cell changes during pregnancy in multiple sclerosis. The CDR3 is 17 residues long. Germline CDR1 reads KGHSH; CDR2 reads LQKENI. V was trimmed by 4 bases and J by 0 bases, leaving 18 bases between them. Sequencing used immunoSEQ multiplex PCR; TCRdb keeps in-frame clones, though not all of them. The data show approximately 47,000 clones, with 80% to 90% seen just once and under 2% held by the top ten. The chain is built from TRBV18 and TRBJ1-1, with D possibly being TRBD1 (5 bases). The sample in question was peripheral blood, obtained in the first trimester of pregnancy. The sequence derives from a female donor with multiple sclerosis, enrolled in a pregnancy study. CDR3 sequence: CASSLKQHRLMNTEAFF. The CDR3 DNA is TGTGCCAGCTCACTTAAACAGCACAGGTTAATGAACACTGAAGCTTTCTTT.